This T cell receptor (beta chain) was sequenced in a study of patients and donors after allogeneic stem cell transplantation. TCRdb recomputed calls from the RT-PCR reads with MiXCR, one row per CDR3 protein. The table lists tens of thousands of distinct CDR3 sequences, around 48% of them singletons. Germline CDR1 GTSNPN, CDR2 SVGIG (reference sequence). This CDR3 spans 13 amino acids. V lost 8 bases to trimming and J lost 3 bases; unmatched junction nucleotides: 3. Sequenced input: blood, either unsorted or a sorted T cell fraction (not recorded which). The chain recombines TRBV30 with TRBJ2-3, with 12 bases fitting TRBD1. This clonotype was sampled from a human donor who was either an allogeneic HSCT recipient or a stem cell or donor lymphocyte infusion donor (not recorded which). It is not recorded whose cells these are; they may come from a transplant donor. The CDR3 loop reads CALGQGATDTQYF. The CDR3 DNA follows: TGTGCCCTGGGACAGGGGGCGACAGATACGCAGTATTTT.